This entry concerns a single T cell receptor (beta chain). Its antigen is still unknown. The junction had 7 bases not matched to a gene; V was cut back by 6 bases and J by 3 bases. The V gene's germline CDR1 is SNHLY and CDR2 FYNNEI. CDR3 length: 15 amino acids. The isolated RNA, all of it, was reverse transcribed, so expressed TCRB transcripts were what got sequenced. Profiling relied on immunoSEQ multiplex PCR, and the TCRdb table lists in-frame clones only, not all of them. This repertoire shows some 300,000 clones, about 7.8% found once; its top ten account for more than 1%. This sample stems from a study of beta chain features in type 1 diabetes. Study-wide points: TCRB CDR3s were moderately but significantly shorter in Type 1 diabetes patients in all four CD4+ subsets. Patients showed naive, central memory and Treg TCRB repertoires that appeared more similar than those of healthy donors.

The clonotype was recovered from a woman aged 18-29 years in good health. This sequence joins TRBV2 and TRBJ1-4; 7 bases are a match to TRBD1. The sample was central memory CD4+ T cells from blood. CDR3 DNA: TGTGCCAGCAGCCTCGGGACAGCGGCTAATGAAAAACTGTTTTTT. Translation gives CASSLGTAANEKLFF.